One and the same sample provided the 8 T cell receptor beta chains below, sequenced in a study of a mutant IDH1 vaccine in newly diagnosed glioma listed by TCRdb under 2021. Library method: the immunoSEQ multiplex PCR assay. Drawn from immuneACCESS, this table holds only the in-frame rearrangements with V and J called that TCRdb kept. Clones are partly lost; checked studies trace under half to an unresolved V gene and leave the rest unexplained. The sample includes under 45,000 clones, with 81% observed a single time. The top ten constitute 9% to 14% of the sample. These TCRs are of unknown antigen specificity. In light of the paper, this sample's time point label describes: week 5, during vaccination. Every vaccine dose consisted of 300 ug of a 20-mer mutant IDH1 peptide in Montanide, administered subcutaneously together with topical imiquimod. The specimen was PBMCs, collected from a glioma patient whose treatment included an IDH1 peptide vaccine. These receptors all stem from a man between 50 and 59 years old with glioma.

The table lists this clone with a count of one. Written as DNA, the CDR3 is TGTGCCAGCAGCCGAGGCTACGAGCAGTACTTC. This sequence encodes CASSRGYEQYF. The genes are TRBV7-9 and TRBJ2-7; no firm D call. V was clipped by 5 bases and J by 3 bases, with 5 bases between them. The CDR3 is made up of 11 amino acids. Per germline, CDR1 SEHNR and CDR2 FQNEAQ (reference sequence). Supplemented by reference TRBV7-9 and TRBJ2-7, the full variable domain reads DTGVSQNPRHKITKRGQNVTFRCDPISEHNRLYWYRQTLGQGPEFLTYFQNEAQLEKSRLLSDRFSAERPKGSFSTLEIQRTEQGDSAMYLCASSRGYEQYFGPGTRLTVT.

The chain's CDR3 is CASSLALAGARDIQYF. CDR3 in DNA: TGTGCCAGCAGCTTAGCACTAGCGGGGGCTCGGGACATTCAGTACTTC. The chain employs TRBV7-2 and TRBJ2-4; 11 bases match TRBD2. The germline gives CDR1 SGHTA, CDR2 FQGNSA. Unmatched junction bases numbered 6, after V lost 0 bases and J lost 8 bases. The CDR3 is 16 residues long.

J is TRBJ2-3 and V is TRBV6-4, with 12 bases lining up with TRBD2. The V gene's germline CDR1 is MRHNA and CDR2 SNTAGT. The CDR3 totals 15 residues. Losses at the gene ends were 5 bases for V and 2 bases for J; bases not matched to a gene: 2. CDR3 in DNA: TGTGCCAGCAGTCGGACTAGCGGGGCCACAGATACGCAGTATTTT. Amino acids: CASSRTSGATDTQYF.

The chain carries TRBV10-3 and TRBJ2-3; a possible D gene is TRBD2 (6 bases). The CDR3 covers 12 residues. The V gene lost 8 bases and the J gene lost 3 bases, with 9 bases spanning the gap. Germline-derived CDR1 and CDR2 are ENHRY and SYGVKD. The CDR3 nucleotides are TGTGCCATCGCTAGCGAGACAGATACGCAGTATTTT. It codes for CAIASETDTQYF.

This rearrangement joins TRBV19 to TRBJ1-5; D call uncertain. The V end was cut by 8 bases, the J end by 2 bases, with 10 bases between. The CDR3 covers 13 residues. Germline CDR1 reads LNHDA; CDR2 reads SQIVND (reference sequence). CDR3 amino acids: CASRDNGNQPQHF. As DNA, the CDR3 is TGTGCCAGTCGAGACAATGGCAATCAGCCCCAGCATTTT. The full variable domain, in which reference TRBV19 and TRBJ1-5 provide the parts outside the CDR3, is DGGITQSPKYLFRKEGQNVTLSCEQNLNHDAMYWYRQDPGQGLRLIYYSQIVNDFQKGDIAEGYSVSREKKESFPLTVTSAQKNPTAFYLCASRDNGNQPQHFGDGTRLSIL.

The chain employs TRBV20-1 and TRBJ2-7, with no clear D. Trimming took off 2 bases at V and 2 bases at J, with 4 bases between the two ends. The CDR3 has 11 amino acids. Germline CDR1 and CDR2: DFQATT and SNEGSKA (reference sequence). The CDR3 sequence: CSARTTYEQYF. CDR3 sequence (DNA): TGCAGTGCTAGAACAACCTACGAGCAGTACTTC.

V and J are TRBV5-4 and TRBJ1-3; TRBD1 might be the D (5 bases). The V gene's germline CDR1 is SGHNT and CDR2 YYREEE (reference sequence). Trimming stripped 3 bases from V and 7 bases from J, with 14 bases between. The CDR3 is made up of 14 amino acids. Here the CDR3 reads CASSWDGGGNTIYF. In nucleotides, the CDR3 is TGTGCCAGCAGCTGGGACGGGGGAGGGAACACCATATATTTT. Supplemented by reference TRBV5-4 and TRBJ1-3, the full variable domain reads ETGVTQSPTHLIKTRGQQVTLRCSSQSGHNTVSWYQQALGQGPQFIFQYYREEENGRGNFPPRFSGLQFPNYSSELNVNALELDDSALYLCASSWDGGGNTIYFGEGSWLTVV.

This chain connects TRBV30 to TRBJ2-2; 8 bases fit TRBD2. The junction had 5 bases not matched to a gene; V was cut back by 2 bases and J by 3 bases. The CDR3 has 15 residues. Germline lookup yields CDR1 GTSNPN and CDR2 SVGIG (reference sequence). The CDR3 is CAWSTPGGDTGELFF. The CDR3 coding sequence is TGTGCCTGGAGTACCCCGGGGGGGGACACCGGGGAGCTGTTTTTT.